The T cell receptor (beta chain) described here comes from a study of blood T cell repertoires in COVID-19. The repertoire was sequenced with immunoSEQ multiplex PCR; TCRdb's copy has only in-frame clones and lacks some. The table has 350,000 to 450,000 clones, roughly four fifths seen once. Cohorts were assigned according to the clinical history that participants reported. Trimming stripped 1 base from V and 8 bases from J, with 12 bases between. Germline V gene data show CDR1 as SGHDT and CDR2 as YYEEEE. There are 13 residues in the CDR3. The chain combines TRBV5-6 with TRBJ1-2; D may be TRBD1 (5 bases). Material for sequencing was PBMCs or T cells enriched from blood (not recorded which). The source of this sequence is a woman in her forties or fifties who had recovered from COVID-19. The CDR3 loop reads CASSLSRQSGYTF. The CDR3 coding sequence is TGTGCCAGCAGCTTGTCCCGACAGAGCGGCTACACCTTC.